The 27 T cell receptor beta chains below come from one sample, sequenced in a study of beta chain features in type 1 diabetes. Points from the study as a whole: All four CD4+ subsets of Type 1 diabetes patients contained TCRB CDR3s that were moderately but significantly shorter.

Expressed TCRB transcripts were sequenced after all isolated RNA was converted to cDNA. The repertoire was sequenced with immunoSEQ multiplex PCR; TCRdb's copy has only in-frame clones and lacks some. The table has 200,000 to 300,000 clones, 20% seen once. No antigens are known for them. Sequencing was carried out using naive CD4+ T cells from blood. All receptors derive from a woman in her 40s with type 1 diabetes.

V usage is TRBV7-2 and J usage is TRBJ2-3, with D uncertain. This CDR3 contains 13 residues. Trimming took 1 base from V and 3 from J, leaving 5 bases between them. Looked up from germline, CDR1 is SGHTA and CDR2 is FQGNSA. CDR3 in DNA: TGTGCCAGCAGCTTAGGTCCGACAGATACGCAGTATTTT. Its translation: CASSLGPTDTQYF.

This clone was observed a handful of times. The chain carries TRBV7-2 and TRBJ2-3, with D possibly being TRBD2 (7 bases). Per germline, CDR1 SGHTA and CDR2 FQGNSA. The CDR3 runs 15 residues. V was clipped by 3 bases and J by 0 bases, with 10 bases between them. In DNA form, the CDR3 reads TGTGCCAGCAGCTTCTCGGGGGGCAGCACAGATACGCAGTATTTT. This sequence encodes CASSFSGGSTDTQYF.

The genes are TRBV7-9 and TRBJ2-5; D is ambiguous. This CDR3 contains 14 residues. Trimming took off 1 base at V and 1 base at J, with 7 bases between the two ends. Germline values: CDR1 SEHNR, CDR2 FQNEAQ (reference sequence). The CDR3 reads CASSLGSIQETQYF. The CDR3 nucleotides are TGTGCCAGCAGCTTAGGGTCTATCCAAGAGACCCAGTACTTC.

This clone has more than one count but fewer than ten. The V call is TRBV13, the J call TRBJ2-3; 9 bases align to TRBD1. There are 16 residues in the CDR3. CDR1 and CDR2 from the germline V gene are PRHDT and FYEKMQ (reference sequence). The ends lost 5 bases at V and 0 bases at J; junction bases unmatched: 6. The chain's CDR3 is CASSEGQGSSTDTQYF. CDR3 DNA sequence: TGTGCCAGCAGCGAGGGACAGGGATCCAGCACAGATACGCAGTATTTT.

The CDR3 region has the DNA TGCGCCAGCAGCCGGGACAGAGGGGGCGAGCAGTACTTC. Residues: CASSRDRGGEQYF. The chain joins TRBV4-3 to TRBJ2-7, with 7 positions matching TRBD1. After removal of 4 bases from V and 6 bases from J, the junction contained 6 bases not matched to a gene. The germline CDR1 and CDR2 sequences are LGHNA and YSLEER. The CDR3 spans 13 residues.

This clone was counted between two and nine times. V gene TRBV29-1 combines with J gene TRBJ2-2, with TRBD1 matching over 7 bases. The CDR3 sequence is 16 residues long. Germline CDR1 and CDR2: SQVTM and ANQGSEA. The trim removed 3 bases at V and 4 bases at J, leaving 11 bases unmatched. This CDR3 is CSVEKLTGDSTGELFF. Written as DNA, the CDR3 is TGCAGCGTTGAGAAACTTACAGGGGACAGCACCGGGGAGCTGTTTTTT.

This clone was picked up a small number of times. V usage is TRBV18 and J usage is TRBJ2-5; no definite D call. The germline CDR1 and CDR2 sequences are KGHSH and LQKENI. CDR3 size: 12 residues. The V end was cut by 3 bases, the J end by 1 base, with 3 bases between. The CDR3 DNA is TGTGCCAGCTCACCCCTCCAAGAGACCCAGTACTTC. The encoded protein is CASSPLQETQYF. Complete variable domain (other parts from reference TRBV18 and TRBJ2-5): NAGVMQNPRHLVRRRGQEARLRCSPMKGHSHVYWYRQLPEEGLKFMVYLQKENIIDESGMPKERFSAEFPKEGPSILRIQQVVRGDSAAYFCASSPLQETQYFGPGTRLLVL.

This clone has more than one count but fewer than ten. J is TRBJ2-3 and V is TRBV2, with D unresolved. The V end lost 10 bases, the J end lost 6 bases, and 11 bases lay between the germline ends. The CDR3 runs to 11 residues. Germline V lookup: CDR1 SNHLY, CDR2 FYNNEI. Written as DNA, the CDR3 is TGTGCCACGACCTCCGGGGATACGCAGTATTTT. Its protein product is CATTSGDTQYF. The complete variable domain, with remaining parts taken from reference TRBV2 and TRBJ2-3, reads EPEVTQTPSHQVTQMGQEVILRCVPISNHLYFYWYRQILGQKVEFLVSFYNNEISEKSEIFDDQFSVERPDGSNFTLKIRSTKLEDSAMYFCATTSGDTQYFGPGTRLTVL.

The sample holds a few counts of this clone. The rearrangement uses TRBV29-1 and TRBJ1-5, with a tentative D call TRBD1 (6 bases). The CDR3 contains 12 residues. The germline CDR1 and CDR2 sequences are SQVTM and ANQGSEA. V dropped 4 bases and J dropped 5 bases, with 9 bases sitting between them. The CDR3 DNA reads as TGCAGCGTTGGACAGGAGGATCAGCCCCAGCATTTT. Translated: CSVGQEDQPQHF.

In its sample, this clone was seen a few times. This chain links TRBV29-1 with TRBJ2-7; 9 bases fit TRBD2. V dropped 3 bases and J dropped 2; count of bases not matched to a gene: 5. Germline CDR1 reads SQVTM; CDR2 reads ANQGSEA. This CDR3 is 14 amino acids long. The CDR3 reads CSVDGASGAYEQYF. As DNA, the CDR3 is TGCAGCGTTGATGGGGCTAGCGGGGCCTACGAGCAGTACTTC.

This clone showed up just a few times. The chain recombines TRBV23-1 with TRBJ1-1, with D unclear. TRBV23-1 is an ORF; its function is uncertain. Deletions cut 4 bases from V and 3 bases from J, with 21 bases between. The CDR3 length is 17 residues. CDR3 DNA: TGCGCCAGCAGTCCCCTCGAGTCGCTAACTACCCACACTGAAGCTTTCTTT. It yields the protein CASSPLESLTTHTEAFF.

Written as DNA, the CDR3 is TGTGCCAGCAGCGTAGCGGGAGACGCTTATTATGAAAAACTGTTTTTT. The encoded protein is CASSVAGDAYYEKLFF. The chain employs TRBV9 and TRBJ1-4; D not certain. Germline V lookup: CDR1 SGDLS, CDR2 YYNGEE. V shed 0 bases and J shed 6 bases, with 15 bases lying between them. The CDR3 has 16 amino acids.

The CDR3 DNA sequence: TGTGCCAGCAGCTGGACAGGGGCGAGGGAGACCCAGTACTTC. The encoded protein is CASSWTGARETQYF. The rearrangement joins TRBV5-6 to TRBJ2-5; 9 bases match TRBD1. V dropped 3 bases and J dropped 5; count of bases not matched to a gene: 5. CDR3 length: 14 amino acids. Germline V CDR1 and CDR2: SGHDT, YYEEEE.

The chain carries TRBV6-1 and TRBJ1-4; D unresolved. Germline-derived CDR1 and CDR2 are MNHNS and SASEGT. This CDR3 region has 14 residues. Trimming stripped 2 bases from V and 5 bases from J, with 9 bases between. The CDR3 bases are TGTGCCAGCAGTGAAAACAGTATCAATGAAAAACTGTTTTTT. Its translation: CASSENSINEKLFF.

V and J are TRBV7-2 and TRBJ2-1; tentatively, D is TRBD2 (5 bases). The CDR3 spans 16 residues. V lost 2 bases to trimming and J lost 9 bases, with 20 bases between them. Germline CDR1 SGHTA, CDR2 FQGNSA. The CDR3 region is CASSLPTTRGSREQFF. The DNA for the CDR3 is TGTGCCAGCAGCTTACCGACTACCCGTGGCTCGCGTGAGCAGTTCTTC.

The chain is built from TRBV7-9 and TRBJ1-6; 9 bases match TRBD1. There are 15 residues in the CDR3. From germline, CDR1 is SEHNR and CDR2 FQNEAQ (reference sequence). The junction had 8 bases not matched to a gene; V was cut back by 5 bases and J by 9 bases. CDR3: CASSPGQGRGSPLHF. Here the CDR3 DNA reads TGTGCCAGCAGCCCTGGACAGGGGAGAGGTTCACCCCTCCACTTT.

CDR3 sequence (DNA): TGTGCCAGCAGCGTACTAGATACGCAGTATTTT. It encodes CASSVLDTQYF. The rearrangement joins TRBV7-2 to TRBJ2-3; D is ambiguous. The germline V and J ends were trimmed by 5 bases and 5 bases, with 5 bases remaining between them. The length of the CDR3 is 11 residues. Germline-derived CDR1 and CDR2 are SGHTA and FQGNSA.

This clone was found a few times. The CDR3, as DNA: TGTGCCAGCAGCTTAACCGCGAACACCGGGGAGCTGTTTTTT. It yields the protein CASSLTANTGELFF. The rearrangement links TRBV7-3 to TRBJ2-2, with D uncertain. The CDR3 has 14 residues. V lost 0 bases to trimming and J lost 0 bases, with 2 bases between them. Germline CDR1 reads SGHTA; CDR2 reads FQGTGA.

There are a few counts of this clone. The genes are TRBV27 and TRBJ2-7; D is uncertain. This CDR3 is built from 12 residues. The germline gives CDR1 MNHEY, CDR2 SMNVEV (reference sequence). Trimming removed 6 bases at V and 4 bases at J, with 10 bases between. CDR3 in DNA: TGTGCCAGCAGCCCCACCGGGTACGAGCAGTACTTC. It codes for CASSPTGYEQYF.

The V and J genes are TRBV19 and TRBJ2-1; 7 bases map to TRBD1. The germline V gene encodes CDR1 LNHDA and CDR2 SQIVND (reference sequence). J gave up 2 bases and V 8 bases, and 12 bases lay outside the gene matches. CDR3 length equals 16 residues. CDR3 coding DNA: TGTGCCAGTCTCAACTACCGGGACAGCCCCTACAATGAGCAGTTCTTC. This codes for CASLNYRDSPYNEQFF.

The chain joins TRBV18 to TRBJ1-2; tentative D call: TRBD1 (5 bases). Looked up from germline, CDR1 is KGHSH and CDR2 is LQKENI. The CDR3 is 15 amino acids. Between the trimmed V and J ends, which lost 6 bases and 1 base, there was a span of 15 bases. The CDR3 nucleotides are TGTGCCAGCTCCCCCGGGGGTCGTCATAACTATGGCTACACCTTC. Protein: CASSPGGRHNYGYTF.

This clone was found a few times. CDR3 loop: CASSLEAPEQYF. The CDR3 DNA sequence: TGTGCCAGCAGCTTAGAAGCCCCCGAGCAGTACTTC. The chain couples TRBV7-9 to TRBJ2-7, with D uncertain. V shed 1 base and J shed 6 bases, with 7 bases lying between them. This CDR3 is 12 amino acids long. CDR1 and CDR2 (germline): SEHNR, FQNEAQ (reference sequence).

This clone was detected only a few times. The V gene is TRBV9, the J gene TRBJ2-1, with D unresolved. The CDR3 spans 11 residues. V was clipped by 3 bases and J by 7 bases, with 5 bases between them. The germline gives CDR1 SGDLS, CDR2 YYNGEE. The CDR3 spells CASSGENEQFF. Written as DNA, the CDR3 is TGTGCCAGCAGCGGAGAAAATGAGCAGTTCTTC.

The chain carries TRBV29-1 and TRBJ2-2; TRBD2 matches at 7 bases. J was trimmed by 2 bases and V by 6 bases; bases with no gene match: 6. From germline, CDR1 is SQVTM and CDR2 ANQGSEA. This CDR3 has 14 residues. CDR3 in amino acids: CSVGGGSNTGELFF. The CDR3 DNA is TGCAGCGTCGGGGGAGGGAGTAACACCGGGGAGCTGTTTTTT.

In its sample, this clone was seen once. This chain connects TRBV4-3 to TRBJ1-2; D uncertain. Trimming removed 1 base at V and 6 bases at J, with 18 bases between. Germline values: CDR1 LGHNA, CDR2 YSLEER. The CDR3 is made up of 16 amino acids. The CDR3 here is CASSQVSSAVGDGYTF. In nucleotides, the CDR3 is TGCGCCAGCAGCCAAGTTTCCTCGGCGGTTGGCGATGGCTACACCTTC.

V usage is TRBV4-2 and J usage is TRBJ2-2; D is ambiguous. Trimming removed 2 bases at V and 5 bases at J, with 21 bases between. CDR1 and CDR2 (germline): LGHNA, YNFKEQ. The CDR3 length is 18 residues. CDR3 sequence: CASSQLTGGGIGTGELFF. The CDR3, as DNA: TGTGCCAGCAGCCAACTCACCGGCGGCGGAATTGGGACCGGGGAGCTGTTTTTT.

A few counts support this clone. The chain couples TRBV2 to TRBJ1-4; D possibly corresponds to TRBD1 (6 bases). CDR1 and CDR2 (germline): SNHLY, FYNNEI. Trimming stripped 6 bases from V and 1 base from J, with 9 bases between. This CDR3 region has 14 residues. The CDR3 sequence: CASSLQGTNEKLFF. The CDR3, as DNA: TGTGCCAGCAGCTTACAGGGAACTAATGAAAAACTGTTTTTT.